Given below is one T cell receptor beta chain in context. The data are from a study of blood T cell repertoires in COVID-19. The age range of participants was about 18 to 95 years, with residence in under 25 US areas. Two negative PCRs, clearance, or symptom resolution were required of recovered Cohort 3 donors. The CDR3 totals 16 residues. Losses at the gene ends were 10 bases for V and 0 bases for J; bases not matched to a gene: 11. CDR1 is LNHDA and CDR2 is SQIVND in the germline V gene (reference sequence). Using immunoSEQ multiplex PCR, the repertoire was profiled, and TCRdb retains in-frame clones only, with some absent. The sample holds fewer than 200,000 clones; less than 85% are singletons and the top ten take around 18%.

This rearrangement joins TRBV19 to TRBJ1-5; TRBD1 agrees at 8 bases. The origin of this receptor is a man aged 55 to 70 who had recovered from COVID-19. Sequenced: PBMCs or T cells enriched from blood (not recorded which). The CDR3 coding sequence is TGTGCCACCTGGGACAGGTTGACTACTAGCAATCAGCCCCAGCATTTT. Translating gives CATWDRLTTSNQPQHF. Together with reference TRBV19 and TRBJ1-5, the CDR3 gives the full variable domain: DGGITQSPKYLFRKEGQNVTLSCEQNLNHDAMYWYRQDPGQGLRLIYYSQIVNDFQKGDIAEGYSVSREKKESFPLTVTSAQKNPTAFYLCATWDRLTTSNQPQHFGDGTRLSIL.